One and the same sample provided the 24 T cell receptor beta chains below, sequenced in a study of human T cells and chemical hapten exposure. The time point is: patch test 2, 6 weeks after DPC sensitization. Treatment: therapeutic diphenylcyclopropenone sensitization with weekly scalp DPC. TCRdb re-called the RACE reads with MiXCR, one entry per CDR3 protein. This table holds 360,000 or so distinct CDR3 sequences, about 6% found once. The sequences come from whole blood, collected in connection with sensitization to the hapten diphenylcyclopropenone (DPC). These receptors all come from a woman aged 18-29 years with alopecia areata. Some clones in this sample may be carry-over from other donors' samples.

This clonotype was counted many times. V is TRBV6-4 and J is TRBJ2-2; TRBD1 or TRBD2 may be the D gene (6 bases each). V was trimmed by 4 bases and J by 3 bases, leaving 9 bases between them. The CDR3 extends over 14 amino acids. Germline CDR1 MRHNA, CDR2 SNTAGT. CDR3 region: CASSARGDTGELFF. The CDR3 DNA reads as TGTGCCAGCAGTGCTAGGGGGGACACCGGGGAGCTGTTTTTT.

The sample holds many counts of this clonotype. The gene calls are TRBV4-3 and TRBJ2-5; D unclear. Germline assignment: CDR1 LGHNA and CDR2 YSLEER. The CDR3 sequence is 13 residues long. Trimming left V 4 bases short and J 3 bases short, with 9 bases between. The CDR3 bases are TGCGCCAGCAGCCCCCACGCAGAAGAGACCCAGTACTTC. Protein product: CASSPHAEETQYF.

The sample holds many counts of this clonotype. The chain links TRBV20-1 to TRBJ2-3; D is perhaps TRBD1 or TRBD2 (6 bases each). Trimming took 3 bases from V and 0 from J, leaving 16 bases between them. CDR1 and CDR2 (germline): DFQATT, SNEGSKA (reference sequence). This CDR3 contains 16 residues. The chain's CDR3 is CSARGGQRASTDTQYF. The CDR3, as DNA: TGCAGTGCTAGGGGGGGCCAGCGGGCGAGCACAGATACGCAGTATTTT.

This clonotype showed up many times. The chain employs TRBV13 and TRBJ1-1; a possible D gene is TRBD1 (6 bases). Germline V gene data show CDR1 as PRHDT and CDR2 as FYEKMQ (reference sequence). The CDR3 runs to 14 residues. V was clipped by 1 base and J by 5 bases, with 11 bases between them. CDR3 region: CASSLDYRDTEAFF. The CDR3 region has the DNA TGTGCCAGCAGCTTAGATTACAGGGATACTGAAGCTTTCTTT. The full variable domain, with the rest looked up from reference TRBV13 and TRBJ1-1, is AAGVIQSPRHLIKEKRETATLKCYPIPRHDTVYWYQQGPGQDPQFLISFYEKMQSDKGSIPDRFSAQQFSDYHSELNMSSLELGDSALYFCASSLDYRDTEAFFGQGTRLTVV.

This clonotype was picked up a small number of times. The rearrangement links TRBV11-2 to TRBJ1-1, with D possibly being TRBD1 (5 bases). CDR1 and CDR2 from the germline V gene are SGHAT and FQNNGV. This CDR3 spans 15 amino acids. Trimming shortened V by 2 bases and J by 3 bases, and 13 bases separated the two germline ends. The DNA of the CDR3 is TGTGCCAGCAGCTTAATGGCAGGGTGGGACACTGAAGCTTTCTTT. It translates to CASSLMAGWDTEAFF.

The rearrangement links TRBV12-3 or TRBV12-4 to TRBJ1-2; D is uncertain. The CDR3 is 14 residues long. The V end was cut by 4 bases, the J end by 2 bases, with 11 bases between. The DNA for the CDR3 is TGTGCCAGCAGTTCCCGGACGGACAACTATGGCTACACCTTC. This encodes CASSSRTDNYGYTF.

This clonotype was picked up many times. This chain joins TRBV29-1 and TRBJ1-1; no clear D. The germline V gene has CDR1 SQVTM and CDR2 ANQGSEA. V was pared by 4 bases and J by 8 bases, with 8 bases between. The CDR3 is 10 residues long. The CDR3 DNA is TGCAGCGTTGCCAGAAACGAAGCTTTCTTT. This codes for CSVARNEAFF.

This clonotype was recorded at least ten times. The chain joins TRBV6-5 to TRBJ1-1; the match to TRBD1 covers 7 bases. From germline, CDR1 is MNHEY and CDR2 SVGAGI. V was pared by 0 bases and J by 5 bases, with 9 bases of the junction left unmatched. The CDR3 is 16 amino acids. Written as DNA, the CDR3 is TGTGCCAGCAGTTACTCGACAGGGCGGCTAAAGACTGAAGCTTTCTTT. Translating gives CASSYSTGRLKTEAFF.

This clonotype has more than one count but fewer than ten. The gene calls are TRBV2 and TRBJ2-5, with 9 nucleotides matching TRBD1. The CDR3 totals 17 residues. Germline CDR1 SNHLY, CDR2 FYNNEI. The V gene end was trimmed by 6 bases and the J gene end by 5 bases; junction bases not matched to a gene: 16. The DNA for the CDR3 is TGTGCCAGCAGCGATCCGGATGCGACAGGGGGGGAGGAGACCCAGTACTTC. Its translation: CASSDPDATGGEETQYF.

This clonotype was counted ten times or more. J is TRBJ1-3 and V is TRBV2; D may be TRBD1 (5 bases). There are 13 residues in the CDR3. With 6 bases removed from V and 0 bases from J, the gap between germline ends came to 6 bases. Germline lookup yields CDR1 SNHLY and CDR2 FYNNEI. DNA for the CDR3: TGTGCCAGCAGGGGGGACTCTGGAAACACCATATATTTT. Encoded protein: CASRGDSGNTIYF.

V and J are TRBV6-5 and TRBJ1-4; TRBD1 is a possible D gene (6 bases). The CDR3 spans 16 residues. Germline values: CDR1 MNHEY, CDR2 SVGAGI. V gave up 0 bases and J gave up 8 bases, with 16 bases separating them. CDR3 DNA sequence: TGTGCCAGCAGTTACTCCCGCGGGGGCCTTTACGAAAAACTGTTTTTT. Amino acid sequence: CASSYSRGGLYEKLFF.

This clonotype was detected many times. This sequence joins TRBV5-4 and TRBJ2-7; TRBD1 matches at 10 bases. V shed 1 base, J shed 5 bases, and the junction held 3 bases outside the gene matches. CDR1 is SGHNT, CDR2 YYREEE, per germline (reference sequence). The CDR3 totals 14 residues. CDR3 sequence reads: CASSLLTGGDEQYF. Written as DNA, the CDR3 is TGTGCCAGCAGCTTGCTGACAGGGGGCGACGAGCAGTACTTC.

At least ten counts were recorded for this clonotype. The chain has TRBV20-1 and TRBJ2-1, with D possibly matching TRBD2 (5 bases). CDR1 and CDR2 (germline): DFQATT, SNEGSKA (reference sequence). The CDR3 contains 15 residues. Trimming pared 5 bases from V and 0 bases from J, leaving 14 bases between. The CDR3 DNA reads as TGCAGTGCTGCGGACTTCCAGAGCTCCTACAATGAGCAGTTCTTC. Encoded protein: CSAADFQSSYNEQFF.

This clonotype was counted between two and nine times. The chain combines TRBV7-2 with TRBJ1-6; unclear D gene. Germline V gene sequence: CDR1 SGHTA, CDR2 FQGNSA. This CDR3 region has 15 residues. Trimming left V 2 bases short and J 10 bases short, with 15 bases between. The CDR3 reads CASSLFGEGGSPLHF. CDR3 DNA sequence: TGTGCCAGCAGCTTATTCGGGGAGGGTGGCTCACCCCTCCACTTT. The complete variable domain, with remaining parts taken from reference TRBV7-2 and TRBJ1-6, reads GAGVSQSPSNKVTEKGKDVELRCDPISGHTALYWYRQSLGQGLEFLIYFQGNSAPDKSGLPSDRFSAERTGGSVSTLTIQRTQQEDSAVYLCASSLFGEGGSPLHFGNGTRLTVT.

This clonotype has a count of ten or more. The chain links TRBV7-9 to TRBJ2-3; D is unresolved. Trimming cost V 1 base and J 5 bases, with 16 bases left between them. Germline V CDR1 and CDR2: SEHNR, FQNEAQ (reference sequence). The CDR3 has 16 residues. The CDR3 loop reads CASSLEGDTQLDTQYF. The CDR3 coding sequence is TGTGCCAGCAGCTTAGAAGGTGACACCCAACTAGATACGCAGTATTTT.

The chain has TRBV7-2 and TRBJ2-2; D is perhaps TRBD1 (6 bases). Germline V gene sequence: CDR1 SGHTA, CDR2 FQGNSA. The CDR3 is 12 amino acids. The CDR3: CVTDRHTGELFF. The DNA for the CDR3 is TGTGTCACGGACAGACACACCGGGGAGCTGTTTTTT.

The genes are TRBV2 and TRBJ2-1, with a weak D call TRBD1 (6 bases). V lost 4 bases and J 5 bases, leaving 18 bases between the germline ends. CDR1 and CDR2 from the germline V gene are SNHLY and FYNNEI. CDR3 length: 16 amino acids. The CDR3 here is CASSGRQARVHNEQFF. CDR3 nucleotide sequence: TGTGCCAGCAGTGGAAGACAGGCTCGGGTTCACAATGAGCAGTTCTTC.

The chain uses TRBV15 and TRBJ2-5; TRBD2 matches 8 bases. CDR1 LNHNV and CDR2 YYDKDF come from the germline V gene (reference sequence). V lost 2 bases, J lost 4 bases, and 0 bases stayed unmatched. The CDR3 is 13 amino acids. As DNA, the CDR3 is TGTGCCACCAGCAGACGGGGGGGAGAGACCCAGTACTTC. Amino acid sequence: CATSRRGGETQYF.

This chain links TRBV6-2 or TRBV6-3 with TRBJ2-7, with a possible D match to TRBD2 (5 bases). This CDR3 is 13 amino acids long. Trimming stripped 0 bases from V and 2 bases from J, with 5 bases between. Germline-derived CDR1 and CDR2 are MNHEY and SVGEGT. The CDR3 here is CASSYSRAYEQYF. CDR3 sequence (DNA): TGTGCCAGCAGTTACTCGAGGGCCTACGAGCAGTACTTC.

The chain has TRBV5-5 and TRBJ2-5; weak D call: TRBD1 (6 bases). Germline values: CDR1 SGHKS, CDR2 YYEKEE (reference sequence). The CDR3 runs 15 residues. The ends were cut back, 2 bases at V and 1 base at J, with 12 bases in the middle. In nucleotides, the CDR3 is TGTGCCAGCAGCTTCAGGGGAATAATCCAAGAGACCCAGTACTTC. Translated, it gives CASSFRGIIQETQYF.

The table lists this clonotype with many counts. The chain carries TRBV5-1 and TRBJ1-1; maybe TRBD1 (6 bases). Germline V lookup: CDR1 SGHRS, CDR2 YFSETQ. The CDR3 is made up of 11 amino acids. Trimming removed 2 bases from V and 8 bases from J, with 7 bases in between. CDR3 loop: CASSFGQEAFF. DNA for the CDR3: TGCGCCAGCAGCTTCGGACAGGAAGCTTTCTTT.

Only a few counts were recorded for this clonotype. The chain links TRBV4-1 to TRBJ1-5; D possibly corresponds to TRBD1 (6 bases). The CDR3 runs to 15 residues. V gave up 0 bases and J gave up 5 bases, with 11 bases separating them. Germline CDR1 MGHRA, CDR2 YSYEKL. CDR3 sequence (DNA): TGCGCCAGCAGCCAAGAGGGGGCAGTCGATCAGCCCCAGCATTTT. Amino acids: CASSQEGAVDQPQHF.

In its sample, this clonotype was seen many times. The V and J genes are TRBV10-3 and TRBJ1-1; D uncertain. Germline loops: CDR1 ENHRY, CDR2 SYGVKD. This CDR3 has 13 amino acids. V shed 8 bases and J shed 1 base, with 11 bases lying between them. CDR3 DNA: TGTGCCATCCGCACAGACGGGAACACTGAAGCTTTCTTT. Its translation is CAIRTDGNTEAFF.

This rearrangement joins TRBV3-1 to TRBJ2-7; D call uncertain. This CDR3 region has 15 residues. The V gene's germline CDR1 is LGHDT and CDR2 YNNKEL (reference sequence). Trimming removed 1 base from V and 0 bases from J, with 10 bases in between. This CDR3 reads CASSQGYTSSYEQYF. As DNA, the CDR3 is TGTGCCAGCAGCCAAGGTTATACGAGCTCCTACGAGCAGTACTTC.